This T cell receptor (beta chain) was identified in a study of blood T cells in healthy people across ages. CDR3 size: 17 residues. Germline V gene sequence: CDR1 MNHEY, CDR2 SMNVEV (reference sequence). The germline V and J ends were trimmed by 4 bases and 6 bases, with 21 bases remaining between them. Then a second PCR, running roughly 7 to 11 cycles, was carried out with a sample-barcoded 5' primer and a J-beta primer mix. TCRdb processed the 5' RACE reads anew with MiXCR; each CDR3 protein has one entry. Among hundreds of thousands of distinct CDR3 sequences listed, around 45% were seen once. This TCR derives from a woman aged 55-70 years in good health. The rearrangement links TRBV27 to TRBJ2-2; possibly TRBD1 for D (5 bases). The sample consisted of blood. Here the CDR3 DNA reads TGTGCCAGCAGTTCCCTCACAGGTGGAAGGCTGGCCGGGGAGCTGTTTTTT. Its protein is CASSSLTGGRLAGELFF.